The clone carrying this TCR beta chain was detected a few times. The sample belongs to a study of spatial heterogeneity in lung cancer. TCRdb reanalysed the 5' RACE reads using MiXCR and keeps one entry per CDR3 protein. The table records 110,000 or so distinct CDR3 sequences, approximately 10% of them present only once. Time point meaning: blood at routine non-recurrence follow-up after resection. The V gene lost 4 bases and the J gene lost 1 base, with 11 bases spanning the gap. CDR1 is ENHRY and CDR2 is SYGVKD in the germline V gene. This CDR3 has 14 amino acids. The starting material was PBMCs, obtained at follow-up. The rearrangement uses TRBV10-3 and TRBJ2-7; D may be TRBD2 (6 bases). This TCR derives from a female donor with early-stage non-small cell lung cancer. CDR3 DNA sequence: TGTGCCATCAGTGCCGCGACTAGGTCCTACGAGCAGTACTTC. As protein: CAISAATRSYEQYF.